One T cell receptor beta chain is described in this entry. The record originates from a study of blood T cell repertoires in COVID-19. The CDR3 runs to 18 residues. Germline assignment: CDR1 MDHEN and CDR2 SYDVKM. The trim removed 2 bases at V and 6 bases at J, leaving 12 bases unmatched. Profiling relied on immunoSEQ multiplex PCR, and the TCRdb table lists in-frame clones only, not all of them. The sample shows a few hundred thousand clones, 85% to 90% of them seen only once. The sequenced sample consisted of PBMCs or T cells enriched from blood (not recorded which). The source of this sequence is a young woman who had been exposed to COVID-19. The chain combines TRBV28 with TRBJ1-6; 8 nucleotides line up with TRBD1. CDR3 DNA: TGTGCCAGCAGTTTAACCCAGGGGGCTATTTCGAGTAATTCACCCCTCCACTTT. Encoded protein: CASSLTQGAISSNSPLHF. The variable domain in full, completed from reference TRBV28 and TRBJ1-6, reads DVKVTQSSRYLVKRTGEKVFLECVQDMDHENMFWYRQDPGLGLRLIYFSYDVKMKEKGDIPEGYSVSREKKERFSLILESASTNQTSMYLCASSLTQGAISSNSPLHFGNGTRLTVT.